This T cell receptor (beta chain) was sequenced during a study of T cell responses to AZD1222 COVID-19 vaccine. Regarding the study as a whole: AZD1222 recipients seropositive at baseline numbered only six or seven.

Deletions cut 6 bases from V and 4 bases from J, with 12 bases between. The CDR3 is 14 amino acids. The germline V gene encodes CDR1 MNHEY and CDR2 SVGAGI. Regarding this clone: The target antigen is unknown.

It was second doses at about 4 or about 12 weeks that were pooled. TCRdb's copy holds only in-frame clones and misses some; the assay was immunoSEQ multiplex PCR. This sample has 80,000 to 100,000 clones; around 84% occur once, and the top ten carry about 6%. The source was peripheral blood, collected 28 days after the second AZD1222 dose. V is TRBV6-5 and J is TRBJ2-2; tentative D call: TRBD1 (6 bases). The TCR comes from an adult who received the AZD1222 COVID-19 vaccine. The CDR3 DNA reads as TGTGCCAGCAGAGGGCAGGGGCTCACCGGGGAGCTGTTTTTT. Translated, it gives CASRGQGLTGELFF.